The entry below gives a single T cell receptor (beta chain) sequence along with its context. Its antigen is not known. TCRdb passed the PCR reads through MiXCR, listing each CDR3 protein once. The table lists about 29,000 distinct CDR3 sequences, around 49% of them singletons. Time point denoted: late sampling 161 to 241 days after vaccination in three convalescent patients. PCR tests turned positive between March and December 2020, before US Alpha, Beta and Delta variants. The germline V gene has CDR1 SNHLY and CDR2 FYNNEI. The trim removed 5 bases at V and 2 bases at J, leaving 7 bases unmatched. This CDR3 is 15 amino acids long. The data are from a study of vaccination and CD4 T cells after COVID-19. Study observations and caveats: Within the convalescent patients, spike mono-reactivity was found in 304 of 307 vaccine-specific clones. Clonotypes reactive to SARS-CoV-2 had a median that went up from about 20 to 38, but not significantly.

This clonotype was sampled from a human donor who had recovered from COVID-19. The source was CD4+ T cells from blood, collected about 7 months after SARS-CoV-2 vaccination. This chain joins TRBV2 and TRBJ1-2, with 8 nucleotides matching TRBD1. CDR3 DNA sequence: TGTGCCAGCAGTAAGGACAGGGACGTGAACTATGGCTACACCTTC. Its protein product is CASSKDRDVNYGYTF.